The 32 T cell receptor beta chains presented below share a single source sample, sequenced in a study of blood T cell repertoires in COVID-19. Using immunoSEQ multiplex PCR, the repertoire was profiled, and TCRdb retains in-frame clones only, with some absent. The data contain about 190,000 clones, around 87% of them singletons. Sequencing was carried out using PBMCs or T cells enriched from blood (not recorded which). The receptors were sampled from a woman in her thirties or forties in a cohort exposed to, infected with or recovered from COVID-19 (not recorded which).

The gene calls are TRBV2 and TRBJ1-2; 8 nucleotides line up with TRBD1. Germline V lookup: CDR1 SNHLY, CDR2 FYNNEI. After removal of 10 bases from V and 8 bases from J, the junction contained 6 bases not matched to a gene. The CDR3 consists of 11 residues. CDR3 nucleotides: TGTGCCACCAGGGGGCTAGACGGCTACACCTTC. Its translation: CATRGLDGYTF.

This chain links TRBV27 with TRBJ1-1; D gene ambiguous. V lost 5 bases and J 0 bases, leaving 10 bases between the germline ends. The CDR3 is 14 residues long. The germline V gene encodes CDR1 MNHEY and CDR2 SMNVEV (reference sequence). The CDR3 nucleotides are TGTGCCAGCAGTCCCCCCGGGATGAACACTGAAGCTTTCTTT. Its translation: CASSPPGMNTEAFF.

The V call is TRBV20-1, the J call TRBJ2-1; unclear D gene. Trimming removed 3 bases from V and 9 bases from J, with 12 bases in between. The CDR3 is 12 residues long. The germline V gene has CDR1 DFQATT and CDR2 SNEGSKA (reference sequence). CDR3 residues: CSASDVLFEQFF. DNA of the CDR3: TGCAGTGCTAGTGATGTACTATTTGAGCAGTTCTTC.

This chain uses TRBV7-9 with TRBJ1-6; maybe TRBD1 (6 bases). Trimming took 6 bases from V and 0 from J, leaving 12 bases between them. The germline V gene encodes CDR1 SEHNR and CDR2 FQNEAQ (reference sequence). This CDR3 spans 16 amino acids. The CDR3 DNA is TGTGCCAGCAGTTGGACAGTCAGCTCCTATAATTCACCCCTCCACTTT. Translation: CASSWTVSSYNSPLHF.

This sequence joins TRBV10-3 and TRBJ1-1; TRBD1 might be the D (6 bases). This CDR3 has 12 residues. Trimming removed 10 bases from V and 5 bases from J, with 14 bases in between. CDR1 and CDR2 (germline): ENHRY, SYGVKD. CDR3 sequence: CATSMGATEAFF. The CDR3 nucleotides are TGTGCCACCTCAATGGGGGCGACTGAAGCTTTCTTT.

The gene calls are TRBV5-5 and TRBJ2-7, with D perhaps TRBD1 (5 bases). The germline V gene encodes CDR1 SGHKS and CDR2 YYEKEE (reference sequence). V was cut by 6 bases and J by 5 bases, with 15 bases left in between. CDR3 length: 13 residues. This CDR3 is CASNLGLSDEQYF. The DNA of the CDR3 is TGTGCCAGCAACCTGGGGCTGTCCGACGAGCAGTACTTC.

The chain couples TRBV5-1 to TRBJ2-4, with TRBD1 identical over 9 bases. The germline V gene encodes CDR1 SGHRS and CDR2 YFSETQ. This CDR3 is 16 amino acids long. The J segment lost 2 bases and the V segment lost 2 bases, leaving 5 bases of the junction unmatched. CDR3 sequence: CASSFVQGATKNIQYF. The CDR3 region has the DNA TGCGCCAGCAGCTTCGTACAGGGGGCAACCAAAAACATTCAGTACTTC.

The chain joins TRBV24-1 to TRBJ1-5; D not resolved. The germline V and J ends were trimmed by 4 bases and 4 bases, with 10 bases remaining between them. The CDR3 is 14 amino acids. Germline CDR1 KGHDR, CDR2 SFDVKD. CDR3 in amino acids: CATSDGSLNQPQHF. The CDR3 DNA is TGTGCCACCAGTGACGGGTCTCTGAATCAGCCCCAGCATTTT.

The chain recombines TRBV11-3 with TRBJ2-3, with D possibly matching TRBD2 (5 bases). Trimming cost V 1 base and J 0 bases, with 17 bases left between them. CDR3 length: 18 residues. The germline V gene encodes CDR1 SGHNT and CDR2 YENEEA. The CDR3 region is CASSLVASGSTSTDTQYF. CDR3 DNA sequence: TGTGCCAGCAGCTTAGTTGCGAGCGGTTCTACTAGCACAGATACGCAGTATTTT.

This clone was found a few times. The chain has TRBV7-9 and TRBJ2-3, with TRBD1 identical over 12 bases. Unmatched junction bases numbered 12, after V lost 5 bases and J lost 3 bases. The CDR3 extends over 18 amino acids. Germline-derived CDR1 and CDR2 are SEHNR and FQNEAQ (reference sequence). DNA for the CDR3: TGTGCCAGCAGCAGAGGGACAGGGGGCAGGATAAGAACAGATACGCAGTATTTT. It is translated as CASSRGTGGRIRTDTQYF.

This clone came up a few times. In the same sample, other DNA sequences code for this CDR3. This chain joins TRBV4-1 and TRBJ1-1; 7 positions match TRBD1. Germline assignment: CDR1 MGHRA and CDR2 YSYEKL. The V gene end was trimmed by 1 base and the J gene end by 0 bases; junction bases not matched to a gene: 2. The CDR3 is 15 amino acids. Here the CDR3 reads CASSQGGQMNTEAFF. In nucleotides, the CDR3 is TGCGCCAGCAGCCAAGGGGGACAGATGAACACTGAAGCTTTCTTT.

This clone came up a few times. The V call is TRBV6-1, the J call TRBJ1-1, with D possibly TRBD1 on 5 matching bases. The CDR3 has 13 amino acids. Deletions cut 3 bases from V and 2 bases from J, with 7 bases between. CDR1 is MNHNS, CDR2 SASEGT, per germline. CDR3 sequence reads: CASSDRENTEAFF. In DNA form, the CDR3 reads TGTGCCAGCAGTGACAGGGAAAACACTGAAGCTTTCTTT.

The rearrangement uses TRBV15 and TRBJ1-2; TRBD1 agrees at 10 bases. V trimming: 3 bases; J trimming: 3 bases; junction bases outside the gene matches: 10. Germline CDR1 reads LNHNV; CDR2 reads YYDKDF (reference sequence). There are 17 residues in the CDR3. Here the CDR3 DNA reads TGTGCCACCAGCAGGTATTCCCGACAGGGGGCCTACTATGGCTACACCTTC. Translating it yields CATSRYSRQGAYYGYTF. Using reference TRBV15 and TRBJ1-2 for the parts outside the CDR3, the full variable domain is DAMVIQNPRYQVTQFGKPVTLSCSQTLNHNVMYWYQQKSSQAPKLLFHYYDKDFNNEADTPDNFQSRRPNTSFCFLDIRSPGLGDTAMYLCATSRYSRQGAYYGYTFGSGTRLTVV.

CDR3 protein: CASSHSGSSGNTIYF. The CDR3 region has the DNA TGTGCCAGCAGCCATAGTGGGAGCTCTGGAAACACCATATATTTT. The V and J genes are TRBV11-2 and TRBJ1-3; D gene unclear. Germline loops: CDR1 SGHAT, CDR2 FQNNGV. The CDR3 has 15 amino acids. With 5 bases removed from V and 0 bases from J, the gap between germline ends came to 11 bases.

The CDR3 loop is CASSPGQGRTDTQYF. The CDR3 bases are TGTGCCAGCAGCCCCGGACAGGGCCGCACAGATACGCAGTATTTT. V gene TRBV7-6 combines with J gene TRBJ2-3; 8 nucleotides agree with TRBD1. Unmatched junction bases numbered 5, after V lost 5 bases and J lost 1 base. Germline V gene lookup returns CDR1 SGHVS and CDR2 FNYEAQ. The CDR3 runs 15 residues.

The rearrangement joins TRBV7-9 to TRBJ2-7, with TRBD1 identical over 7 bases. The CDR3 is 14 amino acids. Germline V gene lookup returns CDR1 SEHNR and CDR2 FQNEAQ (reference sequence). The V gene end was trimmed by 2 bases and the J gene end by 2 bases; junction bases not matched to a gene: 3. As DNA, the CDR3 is TGTGCCAGCAGCTTATCGGGACAGCCCTACGAGCAGTACTTC. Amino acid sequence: CASSLSGQPYEQYF.

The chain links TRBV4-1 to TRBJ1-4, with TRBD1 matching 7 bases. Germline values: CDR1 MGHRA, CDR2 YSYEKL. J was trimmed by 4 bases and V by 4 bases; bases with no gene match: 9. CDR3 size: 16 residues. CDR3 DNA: TGCGCCAGCAGCCGAACACCGACAGGGAGTAATGAAAAACTGTTTTTT. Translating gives CASSRTPTGSNEKLFF.

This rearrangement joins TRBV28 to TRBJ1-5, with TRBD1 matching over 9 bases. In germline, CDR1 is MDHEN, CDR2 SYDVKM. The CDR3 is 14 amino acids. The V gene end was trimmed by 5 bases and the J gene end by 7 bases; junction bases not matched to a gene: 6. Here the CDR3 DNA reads TGTGCCAGCAGTCCTACAGGGGGCTGGCAGCCCCAGCATTTT. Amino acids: CASSPTGGWQPQHF.

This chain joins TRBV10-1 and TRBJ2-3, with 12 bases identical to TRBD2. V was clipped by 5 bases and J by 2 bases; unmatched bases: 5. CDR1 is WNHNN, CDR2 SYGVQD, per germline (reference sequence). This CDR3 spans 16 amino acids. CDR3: CASSLLAGGPTDTQYF. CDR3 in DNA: TGCGCCAGCAGTCTTCTAGCGGGGGGGCCCACAGATACGCAGTATTTT.

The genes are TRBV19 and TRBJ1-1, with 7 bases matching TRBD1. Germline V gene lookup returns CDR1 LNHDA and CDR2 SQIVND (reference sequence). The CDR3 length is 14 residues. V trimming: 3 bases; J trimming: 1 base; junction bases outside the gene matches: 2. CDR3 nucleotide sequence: TGTGCCAGTAGTATGGGACAGCAGAACACTGAAGCTTTCTTT. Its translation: CASSMGQQNTEAFF.

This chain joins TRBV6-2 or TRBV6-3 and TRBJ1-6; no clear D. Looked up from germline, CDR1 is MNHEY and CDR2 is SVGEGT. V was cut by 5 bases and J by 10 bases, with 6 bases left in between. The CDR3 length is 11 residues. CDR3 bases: TGTGCCAGCAGTCCCGGGTCACCCCTCCACTTT. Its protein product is CASSPGSPLHF.

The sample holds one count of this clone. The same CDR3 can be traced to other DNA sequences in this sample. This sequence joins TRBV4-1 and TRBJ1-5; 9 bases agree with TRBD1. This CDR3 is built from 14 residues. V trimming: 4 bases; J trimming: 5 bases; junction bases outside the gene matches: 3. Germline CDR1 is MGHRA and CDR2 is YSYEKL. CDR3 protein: CASSPRQGDQPQHF. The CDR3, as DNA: TGCGCCAGCAGCCCTCGACAGGGGGATCAGCCCCAGCATTTT.

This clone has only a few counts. The CDR3 DNA follows: TGTGCCAGCAGCCCGGGTGGGGGCGCGGCCGGGGAGCTGTTTTTT. As protein: CASSPGGGAAGELFF. The gene calls are TRBV7-8 and TRBJ2-2; possibly TRBD1 for D (6 bases). The CDR3 is made up of 15 amino acids. Trimming cost V 5 bases and J 6 bases, with 16 bases left between them. In germline, CDR1 is SGHVS, CDR2 FQNEAQ.

The CDR3 region has the DNA TGTGCCAGCTCATCGACAGGGAGCGAGCAGTACTTC. Its translation is CASSSTGSEQYF. The chain carries TRBV18 and TRBJ2-7, with 7 nucleotides matching TRBD1. The CDR3 contains 12 residues. CDR1 and CDR2 (germline): KGHSH, LQKENI. Losses at the gene ends were 5 bases for V and 6 bases for J; bases not matched to a gene: 4.

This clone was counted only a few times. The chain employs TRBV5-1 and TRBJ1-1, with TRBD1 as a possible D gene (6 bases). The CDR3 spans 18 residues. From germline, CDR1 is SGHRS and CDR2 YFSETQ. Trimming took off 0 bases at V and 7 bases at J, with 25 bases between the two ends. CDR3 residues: CASSLGLGSRGEGHEAFF. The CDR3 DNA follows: TGCGCCAGCAGCTTGGGATTAGGGTCCAGGGGCGAGGGGCATGAAGCTTTCTTT.

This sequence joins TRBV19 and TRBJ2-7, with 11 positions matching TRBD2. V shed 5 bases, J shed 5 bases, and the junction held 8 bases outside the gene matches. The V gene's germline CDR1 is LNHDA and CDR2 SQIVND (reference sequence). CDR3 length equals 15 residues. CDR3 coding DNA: TGTGCCAGTAGTGCCGCCGGGACTAGCGGCCACGAGCAGTACTTC. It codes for CASSAAGTSGHEQYF.

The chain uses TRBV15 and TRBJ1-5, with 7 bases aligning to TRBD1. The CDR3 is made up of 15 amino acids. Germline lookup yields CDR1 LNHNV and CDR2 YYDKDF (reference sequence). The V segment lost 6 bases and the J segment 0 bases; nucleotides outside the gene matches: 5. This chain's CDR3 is CATRLDRASNQPQHF. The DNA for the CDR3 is TGTGCCACCAGGCTAGACAGGGCTAGCAATCAGCCCCAGCATTTT.

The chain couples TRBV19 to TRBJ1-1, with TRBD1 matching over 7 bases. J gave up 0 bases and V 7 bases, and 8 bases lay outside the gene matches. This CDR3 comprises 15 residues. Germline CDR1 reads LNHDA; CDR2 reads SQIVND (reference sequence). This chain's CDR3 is CASTNRQGLNTEAFF. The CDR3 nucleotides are TGTGCCAGTACAAACCGACAGGGATTGAACACTGAAGCTTTCTTT.

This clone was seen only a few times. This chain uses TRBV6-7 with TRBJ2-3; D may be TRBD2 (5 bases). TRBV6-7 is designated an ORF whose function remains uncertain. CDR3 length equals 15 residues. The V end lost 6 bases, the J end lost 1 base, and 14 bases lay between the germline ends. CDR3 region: CASSASGICTDTQYF. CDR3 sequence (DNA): TGTGCCAGCAGCGCATCGGGGATTTGCACAGATACGCAGTATTTT.

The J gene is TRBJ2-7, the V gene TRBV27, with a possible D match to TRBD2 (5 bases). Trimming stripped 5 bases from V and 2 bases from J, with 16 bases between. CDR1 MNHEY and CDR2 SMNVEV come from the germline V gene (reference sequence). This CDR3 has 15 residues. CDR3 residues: CASSPLWRAAYEQYF. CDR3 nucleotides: TGTGCCAGCAGTCCCCTTTGGCGGGCCGCCTACGAGCAGTACTTC.

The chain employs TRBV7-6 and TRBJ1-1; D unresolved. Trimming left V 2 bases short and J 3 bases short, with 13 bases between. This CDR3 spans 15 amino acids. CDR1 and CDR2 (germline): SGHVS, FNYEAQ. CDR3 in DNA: TGTGCCAGCAGCTTAATTGCGAGGGTAGACACTGAAGCTTTCTTT. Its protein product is CASSLIARVDTEAFF. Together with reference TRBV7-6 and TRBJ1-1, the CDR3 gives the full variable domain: GAGVSQSPRYKVTKRGQDVALRCDPISGHVSLYWYRQALGQGPEFLTYFNYEAQQDKSGLPNDRFSAERPEGSISTLTIQRTEQRDSAMYRCASSLIARVDTEAFFGQGTRLTVV.

CDR3 DNA: TGTGCCAGCACCCCCGGACTCACGAACACTGAAGCTTTCTTT. This translates into CASTPGLTNTEAFF. The chain has TRBV5-4 and TRBJ1-1; D not certain. The CDR3 totals 14 residues. Trimming removed 6 bases at V and 1 base at J, with 13 bases between. Germline V gene data show CDR1 as SGHNT and CDR2 as YYREEE (reference sequence).